Each of the 27 T cell receptor beta chains below was sequenced from the same sample in a study of T-cell reconstitution after alpha-beta-depleted transplantation in children. Unique molecular identifiers were used to barcode this TCRbeta library. Each CDR3 protein is one row after TCRdb ran MiXCR on the PCR reads. Found here are about 250,000 distinct CDR3 sequences, 20% to 30% of them singletons; the top ten hold about 5%. The material was PBMCs, mostly from graft donor cells, obtained 360 days after TCRalphabeta/CD19-depleted stem cell transplant. The receptors derive from a female patient aged 2-9 years who had a stem cell transplant for congenital amegakaryocytic thrombocytopenia, so the T cells may come from the graft donor.

Note on this clonotype: It is unclear where the CDR3 begins or ends on the DNA, so no DNA is shown, and the CDR3 is as TCRdb lists it. The V call is TRBV7-5, the J call TRBJ1-1; the table's D gene call, TRBD1, was not cross checked with the DNA. TRBV7-5 is described as a pseudogene. The CDR3 totals 19 residues, both ends included. The CDR3 protein is CISVPEWPTKTGVGTEAFF.

Of note for this clonotype: This may be a read error, as it is one base from a much larger clone. The V and J genes are TRBV28 and TRBJ1-4; 8 bases map to TRBD1. The length of the CDR3 is 14 residues. In germline, CDR1 is MDHEN, CDR2 SYDVKM. The J segment lost 2 bases and the V segment lost 5 bases, leaving 1 base of the junction unmatched. CDR3 loop: CASSRQGTNEKLFF. In DNA form, the CDR3 reads TGTGCCAGCAGTCGACAGGGGACTAATGAAAAACTGTTTTTT.

With regard to this clonotype: A much larger clone sits a single nucleotide away, making a read error possible. The gene calls are TRBV28 and TRBJ2-7, with D unclear. The CDR3 covers 15 residues. CDR1 is MDHEN, CDR2 SYDVKM, per germline. Deletions cut 6 bases from V and 1 base from J, with 16 bases between. CDR3 amino acids: CASSPRMWASYEQYF. Here the CDR3 DNA reads TGTGCCAGCAGCCCTCGTATGTGGGCATCCTACGAGCAGTACTTC.

This clonotype occurred a few times. The rearrangement joins TRBV21-1 to TRBJ2-7; no check of the table's D call, TRBD1, against the DNA was made. TRBV21-1 is assigned pseudogene status. CDR3 length: 14 residues. In DNA form, the CDR3 reads TGTGCCAGCAGCAAAGCTCGGGACAGCTACGAGCAGTACTTC. It is translated as CASSKARDSYEQYF.

The chain carries TRBV20-1 and TRBJ1-4; D not certain. Trimming took off 5 bases at V and 7 bases at J, with 11 bases between the two ends. This CDR3 has 12 residues. The V gene's germline CDR1 is DFQATT and CDR2 SNEGSKA (reference sequence). The CDR3 DNA sequence: TGCAGTGCTTTGAAAGGGCTTGAAAAACTGTTTTTT. Protein: CSALKGLEKLFF.

This clonotype was found many times. This chain uses TRBV20-1 with TRBJ2-7, with D tentatively TRBD1 or TRBD2 (5 bases each). The CDR3 spans 14 residues. V dropped 0 bases and J dropped 6 bases, with 15 bases sitting between them. From germline, CDR1 is DFQATT and CDR2 SNEGSKA (reference sequence). DNA of the CDR3: TGCAGTGCTAGAGATCGGGGTACTGGGGGCGAGCAGTACTTC. Its protein product is CSARDRGTGGEQYF.

In its sample, this clonotype was seen many times. V and J are TRBV4-3 and TRBJ2-7; D might be TRBD2 (6 bases). Trimming shortened V by 4 bases and J by 4 bases, and 14 bases separated the two germline ends. The CDR3 is 14 amino acids. Per the germline V gene, CDR1 is LGHNA and CDR2 is YSLEER. The CDR3 region is CASSLGLDSYEQYF. In nucleotides, the CDR3 is TGCGCCAGCAGCCTGGGACTGGATTCTTACGAGCAGTACTTC.

The chain combines TRBV18 with TRBJ2-7; D is undetermined. V was shortened by 2 bases and J by 0 bases, with 11 bases between the two germline ends. The CDR3 has 15 residues. Germline V gene lookup returns CDR1 KGHSH and CDR2 LQKENI. The CDR3 here is CASSPSQAISYEQYF. The DNA for the CDR3 is TGTGCCAGCTCACCATCCCAGGCCATCTCCTACGAGCAGTACTTC.

This sequence joins TRBV28 and TRBJ2-4, with unresolved D. This CDR3 is built from 20 residues. The V end lost 3 bases, the J end lost 1 base, and 25 bases lay between the germline ends. CDR1 and CDR2 from the germline V gene are MDHEN and SYDVKM. This CDR3 is CASSFPRETADPRAKNIQYF. CDR3 DNA: TGTGCCAGCAGTTTCCCACGCGAAACGGCCGATCCGCGGGCCAAAAACATTCAGTACTTC.

This clonotype appeared a few times. J is TRBJ2-1 and V is TRBV6-5; D assignment may be TRBD1 or TRBD2 (5 bases each). Germline assignment: CDR1 MNHEY and CDR2 SVGAGI. The CDR3 extends over 16 amino acids. V was shortened by 0 bases and J by 9 bases, with 18 bases between the two germline ends. CDR3 nucleotide sequence: TGTGCCAGCAGTTACTCGAACGGCCCGAGGGGTGGTGAGCAGTTCTTC. Protein sequence: CASSYSNGPRGGEQFF.

The chain recombines TRBV29-1 with TRBJ2-3; D uncertain. In germline, CDR1 is SQVTM, CDR2 ANQGSEA. Trimming stripped 7 bases from V and 14 bases from J, with 16 bases between. The CDR3 spans 10 residues. Here the CDR3 DNA reads TGCAGCGCGGGCGACCCGAAGCTGTATTTT. It codes for CSAGDPKLYF.

This clonotype was counted only a few times. The chain is built from TRBV6-1 and TRBJ1-1; D ambiguous. Germline assignment: CDR1 MNHNS and CDR2 SASEGT. The CDR3 extends over 13 amino acids. V dropped 4 bases and J dropped 1 base, with 7 bases sitting between them. CDR3 region: CASSGRENTEAFF. CDR3 DNA sequence: TGTGCCAGCAGTGGACGGGAGAACACTGAAGCTTTCTTT.

At least ten counts were recorded for this clonotype. This chain uses TRBV6-5 with TRBJ2-7; D unresolved. Trimming removed 0 bases at V and 2 bases at J, with 11 bases between. The CDR3 is made up of 15 amino acids. Germline V gene data show CDR1 as MNHEY and CDR2 as SVGAGI. This chain's CDR3 is CASSYSDPGPYEQYF. DNA of the CDR3: TGTGCCAGCAGTTACTCGGATCCGGGCCCCTACGAGCAGTACTTC.

The chain combines TRBV19 with TRBJ2-7; 8 bases are a match to TRBD2. Germline V lookup: CDR1 LNHDA, CDR2 SQIVND (reference sequence). CDR3 size: 15 residues. Trimming at V came to 5 bases and at J to 4 bases, leaving 10 bases not matched to a gene. CDR3 protein: CASSSIAGTAYEQYF. In nucleotides, the CDR3 is TGTGCCAGTAGTTCCATAGCGGGAACAGCGTACGAGCAGTACTTC.

This clonotype was counted a few times. The chain combines TRBV12-3 or TRBV12-4 with TRBJ1-1; unclear D gene. This CDR3 has 14 amino acids. Trimming left V 3 bases short and J 6 bases short, with 14 bases between. The CDR3 coding sequence is TGTGCCAGCAGTTTCTCCGGGGTCCTCGCTGAAGCTTTCTTT. Its protein product is CASSFSGVLAEAFF.

This clonotype turned up a few times. CDR3 loop: CASRGTGWSSYNSPLHF. The CDR3 DNA is TGTGCCAGCAGGGGGACAGGATGGAGCTCCTATAATTCACCCCTCCACTTT. This chain connects TRBV5-6 to TRBJ1-6; TRBD1 agrees at 8 bases. V lost 5 bases to trimming and J lost 0 bases; unmatched junction nucleotides: 7. The CDR3 is made up of 17 amino acids. The germline gives CDR1 SGHDT, CDR2 YYEEEE. Drawing the rest from reference TRBV5-6 and TRBJ1-6, the complete variable domain is DAGVTQSPTHLIKTRGQQVTLRCSPKSGHDTVSWYQQALGQGPQFIFQYYEEEERQRGNFPDRFSGHQFPNYSSELNVNALLLGDSALYLCASRGTGWSSYNSPLHFGNGTRLTVT.

Details on this clonotype: It is likely a read error, because the conserved phenylalanine at the end of the CDR3 is missing. The genes are TRBV28 and TRBJ1-1, with D hard to call. V was clipped by 3 bases and J by 3 bases, with 17 bases between them. The CDR3 runs to 16 residues. Germline V gene sequence: CDR1 MDHEN, CDR2 SYDVKM. The CDR3 DNA follows: TGTGCCAGCAGTTTCCAAGGACTGGGGAGGGACACTGAAGCTTTCGTT. Translation gives CASSFQGLGRDTEAFV.

The chain couples TRBV20-1 to TRBJ2-3; unclear D gene. The CDR3 runs to 14 residues. Trimming removed 1 base from V and 1 base from J, with 9 bases in between. Per germline, CDR1 DFQATT and CDR2 SNEGSKA (reference sequence). In DNA form, the CDR3 reads TGCAGTGCTAGAGCGCACATTCGCACAGATACGCAGTATTTT. As protein: CSARAHIRTDTQYF.

J is TRBJ2-1 and V is TRBV18; weak D call: TRBD1 (6 bases). Trimming took 1 base from V and 8 from J, leaving 18 bases between them. The CDR3 has 16 amino acids. CDR1 KGHSH and CDR2 LQKENI come from the germline V gene. CDR3 protein: CASSPLPSGGRDEQFF. DNA for the CDR3: TGTGCCAGCTCACCACTCCCCAGTGGGGGCCGGGATGAGCAGTTCTTC.

The J gene is TRBJ1-5, the V gene TRBV15; weak D call: TRBD1 (6 bases). Trimming took 9 bases from V and 0 from J, leaving 15 bases between them. Germline V gives CDR1 LNHNV, CDR2 YYDKDF (reference sequence). This CDR3 is built from 15 residues. The CDR3 DNA reads as TGTGCCACGCAGGGGACAAAATATAGCAATCAGCCCCAGCATTTT. It specifies CATQGTKYSNQPQHF.

This clonotype has a count of ten or more. The V and J genes are TRBV12-3 or TRBV12-4 and TRBJ2-7; a weak D match, TRBD1 (5 bases). There are 14 residues in the CDR3. V lost 4 bases and J 2 bases, leaving 12 bases between the germline ends. The CDR3 is CASSSTDSPYEQYF. The CDR3 coding sequence is TGTGCCAGCAGTTCCACAGACAGTCCCTACGAGCAGTACTTC.

This chain uses TRBV7-6 with TRBJ1-2; 7 bases align to TRBD1. CDR1 SGHVS and CDR2 FNYEAQ come from the germline V gene. CDR3 length: 13 residues. With 3 bases clipped from V and 6 bases from J, the junction kept 4 bases outside the gene matches. CDR3 protein: CASSLPGQNGYTF. CDR3 bases: TGTGCCAGCAGCTTGCCGGGACAGAATGGCTACACCTTC.

This clonotype came up a few times. This rearrangement joins TRBV28 to TRBJ2-7; the D gene is possibly TRBD2 (5 bases). The ends were cut back, 5 bases at V and 0 bases at J, with 17 bases in the middle. From germline, CDR1 is MDHEN and CDR2 SYDVKM. The CDR3 contains 16 residues. CDR3 region: CASSPREGGGSYEQYF. CDR3 DNA: TGTGCCAGCAGTCCCCGCGAAGGAGGAGGCTCCTACGAGCAGTACTTC.

The chain is built from TRBV19 and TRBJ1-6, with a weak D call TRBD1 (5 bases). Germline-derived CDR1 and CDR2 are LNHDA and SQIVND (reference sequence). This CDR3 region has 15 residues. V dropped 6 bases and J dropped 7 bases, with 16 bases sitting between them. CDR3 amino acids: CASRRSGPGNSPLHF. CDR3 sequence (DNA): TGTGCCAGTAGGAGATCCGGGCCAGGGAATTCACCCCTCCACTTT. Full variable domain (rest looked up from reference TRBV19 and TRBJ1-6): DGGITQSPKYLFRKEGQNVTLSCEQNLNHDAMYWYRQDPGQGLRLIYYSQIVNDFQKGDIAEGYSVSREKKESFPLTVTSAQKNPTAFYLCASRRSGPGNSPLHFGNGTRLTVT.

This clonotype appeared many times. The rearrangement links TRBV25-1 to TRBJ2-3, with D unresolved. CDR1 is MGHDK, CDR2 SYGVNS, per germline. CDR3 length equals 13 residues. V was pared by 7 bases and J by 0 bases, with 8 bases between. As DNA, the CDR3 is TGTGCCAGCATGCACGGAAGCACAGATACGCAGTATTTT. Residues: CASMHGSTDTQYF.

The chain is built from TRBV20-1 and TRBJ2-2; D gene ambiguous. CDR1 is DFQATT and CDR2 is SNEGSKA in the germline V gene (reference sequence). The CDR3 sequence is 14 residues long. V shed 5 bases and J shed 4 bases, with 14 bases lying between them. CDR3 DNA sequence: TGCAGTGCTGCTAGAAGCCCTGGCACCGGGGAGCTGTTTTTT. Translating it yields CSAARSPGTGELFF.

This clonotype was counted many times. The chain is built from TRBV4-1 and TRBJ2-7, with TRBD2 matching over 9 bases. Trimming at V came to 4 bases and at J to 4 bases, leaving 14 bases not matched to a gene. CDR3 size: 17 residues. In germline, CDR1 is MGHRA, CDR2 YSYEKL. CDR3 nucleotide sequence: TGCGCCAGCAGCCGCCTTACAGGAATAGCGGGAGATTACGAGCAGTACTTC. Translating gives CASSRLTGIAGDYEQYF.